This T cell receptor beta chain is from a study of cytomegalovirus exposure and HLA in healthy donors. As for the study in general: There were some 81 million unique TCRs (from HLA-typed donors) in an early data release.

In regard to this clone: Its antigen remains unidentified.

Researchers ran the PCR with 60 Vbeta and 13 Jbeta primers. Assay used: immunoSEQ multiplex PCR; TCRdb lists only in-frame clones, some missing. The table records over 150,000 clones, 68% of them present only once. Whole-study results and caveats: In a later analysis, at a false discovery rate of 0.05, 15,000 to 20,000 TCR beta sequences matched HLA alleles.

Specimen: PBMCs. The receptor was isolated from a man in his fifties or sixties in good health and CMV-seronegative.

DNA for the CDR3: TGCGCCAGCAGTGAAAACGGCAGGGGCTCCTACGAGCAGTACTTC. The encoded protein is CASSENGRGSYEQYF. J is TRBJ2-7 and V is TRBV10-1; D perhaps matches TRBD1 (6 bases). The CDR3 has 15 amino acids. Germline CDR1 WNHNN, CDR2 SYGVQD (reference sequence). V lost 3 bases and J 0 bases, leaving 12 bases between the germline ends.